Given below is one TCR beta chain in context. Unmatched junction bases numbered 8, after V lost 5 bases and J lost 5 bases. The CDR3 has 13 residues. Germline CDR1 is SQVTM and CDR2 is ANQGSEA. Clones were read by immunoSEQ multiplex PCR, and TCRdb kept only the in-frame ones, dropping some. The table has roughly 170,000 clones, more than 65% seen once. The data belong to a study of blood T cell repertoires in COVID-19. Sequencing input: peripheral blood. The rearrangement uses TRBV29-1 and TRBJ2-7; TRBD2 aligns across 8 bases. This TCR derives from a woman aged 55 to 70 with COVID-19, enrolled during active disease. The CDR3 nucleotides read TGCAGCGTTTCAGGACTAGCTTCTCACGAGCAGTACTTC. Translated, it gives CSVSGLASHEQYF.